These T cell receptor beta chains were read from a single sample in a study of esophageal squamous cell carcinoma under preoperative chemotherapy. MiXCR was run by TCRdb on the PCR reads, yielding one entry per CDR3 protein. The profile shows around 9,300 distinct CDR3 sequences, approximately 50% of them singletons. Collection of the sample occurred from a patient given preoperative chemotherapy. These receptors all come from a human donor with esophageal squamous cell carcinoma. The donor label of this sample is uncertain. Both conserved end residues are part of each CDR3. D genes are given only for firm matches. Only some rows state a clone size, as once, few, many or a class for expanded clones.

v_gene	abundance	j_gene	d_gene	CDR3aa	CDR3nt
TRBV7-2	many	TRBJ2-7	-	CASSFQGYEQYF	TGTGCCAGCAGCTTCCAGGGCTACGAGCAGTACTTC
TRBV25-1	-	TRBJ2-3	TRBD1	CASSGRQGDTQYF	TGTGCCAGCAGTGGCCGACAGGGGGATACGCAGTATTTT
TRBV6-5	many	TRBJ2-7	-	CASSYSPDSSYEQYF	TGTGCCAGCAGTTACTCCCCGGACAGCTCCTACGAGCAGTACTTC
TRBV7-8	once	TRBJ2-2	TRBD2	CASSRGETVNTEEQFF	TGTGCCAGCAGTCGGGGGGAGACCGTCAACACAGAGGAGCAGTTTTTT
TRBV12-3/TRBV12-4	-	TRBJ1-4	-	CASRLDGRLFF	TGTGCCAGCAGACTCGACGGACGCCTGTTTTTT
TRBV6-5	-	TRBJ1-1	-	CASSYSQGISEAFF	TGTGCCAGCAGTTACTCGCAGGGGATCTCCGAAGCTTTCTTT
TRBV11-3	-	TRBJ2-3	-	CAAGFGGGTIDTQYF	-
TRBV9	-	TRBJ2-1	-	CAGSIGHSSYEQFF	TGTGCCGGCAGCATTGGACACAGCTCCTACGAGCAGTTCTTC
TRBV6-1	-	TRBJ2-7	-	CASGDNIYEQYF	TGTGCCAGCGGGGACAATATCTACGAGCAGTACTTC
TRBV6-5	-	TRBJ2-1	-	CASTSGGSDEETQYF	TGTGCCAGCACTTCCGGGGGTAGCGACGAAGAGACCCAGTATTTC
TRBV12-3/TRBV12-4	-	TRBJ2-1	-	CASSPYNELFF	TGTGCCAGCAGTCCTTACAATGAGCTGTTTTTC
TRBV7-2	many	TRBJ2-1	TRBD1	CASSLSGTGVSGTQFF	TGTGCCAGCAGCTTATCCGGGACAGGGGTTAGCGGGACCCAGTTCTTC
TRBV11-2	few	TRBJ2-4	-	CASSLDGGLTGRGVQYF	TGTGCCAGCAGCTTAGATGGAGGGTTAACAGGGAGGGGGGTTCAGTACTTC
TRBV6-1	-	TRBJ2-3	TRBD1	CASSVGGQAGSTETQYF	TGTGCCAGCAGTGTCGGGGGACAGGCAGGTAGCACAGAGACGCAGTACTTT
TRBV6-5	-	TRBJ2-3	TRBD2	CASGFGTSGAETQYF	TGTGCCAGCGGTTTCGGGACTAGCGGCGCAGAGACCCAGTATTTT
TRBV7-2	-	TRBJ2-1	TRBD2	CASSTGTSGSWGKDEQFF	TGTGCCAGCAGCACCGGGACTAGCGGGAGTTGGGGCAAAGATGAGCAGTTCTTC
TRBV12-3/TRBV12-4	-	TRBJ2-4	TRBD2	CASSRPPLAGRAKNIQYF	TGTGCCAGCAGTCGACCACCGCTAGCGGGTAGGGCCAAAAACATTCAGTACTTC
TRBV6-1	medium-sized	TRBJ2-1	TRBD2	CASSPGGGGVHEQFF	TGTGCCAGCAGTCCTGGTGGGGGGGGAGTGCACGAGCAGTTCTTC
TRBV23-1	-	TRBJ2-4	TRBD2	CASSQSGGERELPTDIQYF	TGCGCCAGCAGTCAATCGGGGGGCGAGCGGGAGCTACCCACAGACATTCAGTACTTC
TRBV4-2	-	TRBJ2-3	-	CASSQEGNRARTDTQYF	TGTGCCAGCAGCCAAGAGGGTAACAGGGCACGCACAGATACGCAGTATTTT
TRBV25-1	large	TRBJ2-7	TRBD1	CASSEPGQPYEQYF	TGTGCCAGCAGTGAGCCGGGACAGCCCTACGAGCAGTACTTC
TRBV7-6	-	TRBJ2-3	-	CASSLEAVGYNEQYF	TGTGCCAGCAGCTTAGAGGCCGTCGGATACAATGAGCAGTACTTT
TRBV6-6	medium-sized	TRBJ1-1	-	CASSYSSLSEAFF	TGTGCCAGCAGTTACTCTTCCTTGAGTGAAGCTTTCTTT
TRBV7-2	-	TRBJ2-3	-	CASSPALGRVDTQYF	TGTGCCAGCAGCCCCGCTCTAGGTCGAGTAGATACGCAGTATTTT
TRBV11-3	many	TRBJ2-1	-	CASSFQNYNEQFF	TGTGCCAGCAGCTTTCAAAACTACAATGAGCAGTTCTTC
TRBV27	-	TRBJ2-5	TRBD2	CASSAGGGGRVQETQYF	TGTGCCAGCAGTGCGGGGGGGGGGGGCCGGGTCCAAGAGACGCAGTACTTC
TRBV25-1	-	TRBJ2-1	TRBD2	CASSFSGRTRRRGEQFF	TGTGCCAGCAGTTTTAGCGGGAGAACTCGCCGGAGGGGTGAGCAGTTCTTC
TRBV5-6	many	TRBJ2-3	-	CASSSISTDTQYF	TGTGCCAGCAGCTCTATAAGCACAGATACGCAGTATTTT
TRBV5-6	many	TRBJ1-1	-	CASSLTGGDTEAFF	TGTGCCAGCAGCCTGACAGGAGGCGACACTGAAGCTTTCTTT
TRBV4-1	many	TRBJ2-5	-	CASSPQGGRIYNEQYF	TGCGCCAGCAGCCCCCAGGGAGGACGAATATACAATGAGCAGTACTTC
TRBV6-1	-	TRBJ2-4	-	CASSEAGRGAGDTQYF	TGTGCCAGCAGTGAAGCGGGGCGGGGTGCCGGAGACACGCAGTATTTC
TRBV6-1	-	TRBJ2-1	-	CASSERGIWDEQFF	TGTGCCAGCAGTGAAAGGGGGATTTGGGATGAGCAGTTCTTC
TRBV12-3/TRBV12-4	-	TRBJ2-7	TRBD2	CASSGGGSKDTQYF	TGTGCGAGCAGTGGGGGGGGTAGCAAAGATACGCAGTACTTC
TRBV7-3	-	TRBJ2-4	-	CALQGGGGGRAKNIQYF	TGTGCCTTACAGGGGGGGGGAGGGGGCCGTGCCAAAAACATCCAGTACTTC
TRBV27	-	TRBJ2-3	-	CARGFGATDTQYF	TGTGCCAGGGGGTTTGGTGCCACAGATACGCAGTATTTC
TRBV5-1	many	TRBJ2-7	-	CASSLEEGRDEQYF	TGCGCCAGCAGCTTGGAGGAGGGTCGCGACGAGCAGTACTTC
TRBV10-3	-	TRBJ2-3	-	CAISEWGRGPTDTQYF	TGTGCCATCAGTGAGTGGGGGCGCGGTCCCACAGATACGCAGTATTTT
TRBV11-3	many	TRBJ2-3	-	CASSSTPTGDTQYF	TGTGCCAGCAGCTCCACCCCAACGGGGGATACGCAGTATTTT
TRBV12-3/TRBV12-4	-	TRBJ2-3	-	CASSLTGASTETQYF	TGTGCCAGCAGTCTAACCGGGGCCAGCACAGAGACGCAGTATTTC
TRBV12-3/TRBV12-4	-	TRBJ2-7	-	CASSLNSLTYEQYF	TGTGCCAGCAGTTTGAACAGCCTGACCTACGAGCAGTACTTC
TRBV5-1	few	TRBJ2-3	TRBD2	CASSHTSGSEQETQYF	TGCGCCAGCAGCCATACTAGCGGGAGCGAACAAGAGACCCAGTACTTT
TRBV12-3/TRBV12-4	-	TRBJ1-4	-	CASSLAPSTNEKLFF	TGTGCCAGCAGTTTAGCGCCCTCAACTAATGAAAAACTGTTTTTT
TRBV7-1	-	TRBJ2-3	-	CASSSGAISTDIQYF	TGTGCCAGCAGCTCGGGGGCAATAAGCACAGATATTCAGTATTTT
TRBV7-8	medium-sized	TRBJ2-5	-	CASSLVGLTPTKSNEQYF	TGTGCCAGCAGCTTAGTGGGTCTAACTCCGACCAAGTCAAATGAGCAGTACTTC
TRBV6-1	medium-sized	TRBJ2-5	TRBD2	CASSPGVAGYNEQYF	TGTGCCAGCAGCCCCGGGGTAGCGGGATACAATGAGCAGTACTTC
TRBV3-1	-	TRBJ2-5	-	CASSQEVVADQETQYF	TGTGCCAGCAGCCAAGAGGTCGTAGCGGACCAAGAGACCCAGTACTTC
TRBV11-3	many	TRBJ2-3	TRBD2	CASSSGTSGDTDTQYF	TGTGCCAGCAGCTCCGGGACTAGCGGAGACACAGATACGCAGTATTTT
TRBV12-3/TRBV12-4	many	TRBJ2-4	-	CASSTLRGGEAKNIQYF	TGTGCCAGCAGTACACTAAGGGGGGGGGAGGCCAAAAACATTCAGTACTTC
TRBV5-1	many	TRBJ2-3	-	CASSLGISASNTDTQYF	TGCGCCAGCAGCTTGGGCATTTCCGCCTCAAACACAGATACGCAGTATTTT
TRBV19	many	TRBJ2-5	TRBD2	CASNRGAGGTTYNEQYF	TGTGCCAGTAACAGGGGAGCGGGAGGGACTACCTACAATGAGCAGTACTTC